This T cell receptor beta chain was sequenced for a study of metastatic and nonmetastatic thyroid tumors. Study summary: Both malignant and benign thyroid patients supplied peripheral blood and tumor or nodule tissue samples, across which the repertoires of these patients were then compared. The study, taken as a whole, reports: Reportedly, malignant thyroid tumors had significantly higher TCR beta diversity than benign nodules, in blood and tumor.

In the original analysis: Using the CDR3 differences seen across clinicopathological groups, the authors built a distant-metastasis classifier for papillary thyroid cancer, which was meant to discriminate distant-metastatic patients. TCRdb re-called the PCR reads through MiXCR. The V and J calls and clone size are TCRdb's, not the authors'. The sample holds about 35,000 clones, 15% to 20% seen once. Not a single patient had been given any form of treatment at any point before undergoing thyroid surgery. The germline V gene has CDR1 MDHEN and CDR2 SYDVKM. Between the trimmed V and J ends, which lost 4 bases and 3 bases, there was a span of 12 bases. The CDR3 loop spans 14 amino acids. This clone was seen ten or more times. Its antigen is undetermined.

The sequencing input was blood. The rearrangement joins TRBV28 to TRBJ2-5; tentative D call: TRBD2 (5 bases). This TCR was recovered from a male donor with papillary thyroid cancer or a benign thyroid nodule (not recorded which). Some clones in this sample may be carry-over from other donors' samples. The CDR3 sequence is CASSSYPGEETQYF. The CDR3, as DNA: TGTGCCAGCAGTTCTTACCCCGGGGAAGAGACCCAGTACTTC.